Detailed here is one T cell receptor (beta chain). As processed by the authors: Amplification of reference gene primers provided the estimated nucleated cell counts. Assay: immunoSEQ multiplex PCR; the TCRdb copy retains only in-frame clones and omits some. V and J calls and clone size are as listed in that table; D and trimming were resolved from the DNA. The sample yields approximately 400,000 clones, 89% seen once. Germline assignment: CDR1 SGHRS and CDR2 YFSETQ. V was shortened by 0 bases and J by 3 bases, with 9 bases between the two germline ends. There are 14 residues in the CDR3. This sample is drawn from a study of blood T cell repertoires in COVID-19.

The source of this sequence is a middle-aged man with acute or convalescent COVID-19. The V gene is TRBV5-1, the J gene TRBJ1-2; D not certain. Sequenced input: peripheral blood. The CDR3 DNA reads TGCGCCAGCAGCTTGGGAGGTGATCACTATGGCTACACCTTC. Its translation: CASSLGGDHYGYTF.